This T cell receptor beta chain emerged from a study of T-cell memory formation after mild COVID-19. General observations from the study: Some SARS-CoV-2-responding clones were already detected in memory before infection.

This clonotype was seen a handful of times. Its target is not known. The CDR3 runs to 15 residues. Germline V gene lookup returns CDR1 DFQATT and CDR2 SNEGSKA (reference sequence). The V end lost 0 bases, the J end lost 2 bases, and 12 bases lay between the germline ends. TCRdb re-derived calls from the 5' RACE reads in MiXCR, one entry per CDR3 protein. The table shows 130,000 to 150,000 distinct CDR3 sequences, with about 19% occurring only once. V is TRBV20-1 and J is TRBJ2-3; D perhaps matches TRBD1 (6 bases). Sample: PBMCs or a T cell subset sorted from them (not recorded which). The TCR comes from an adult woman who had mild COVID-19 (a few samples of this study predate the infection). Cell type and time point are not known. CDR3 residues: CSARDKDRTTDTQYF. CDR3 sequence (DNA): TGCAGTGCTAGAGATAAGGACAGAACCACAGATACGCAGTATTTT.